Listed here are 15 T cell receptor beta chains from one sample, sequenced in a study of T cells in Graves' hyperthyroidism and ophthalmopathy. Authors of the study amplified TCR beta CDR3 regions from RNA transcripts. Using the HTBI primer set, a first-round RT-PCR was run on the TCR CDR3. TCRdb redid the calling of the multiplex PCR reads with MiXCR, one entry per CDR3 protein. The table shows a few hundred thousand distinct CDR3 sequences, with about 14% occurring only once. The sample comprised blood. These receptors came from a woman in her thirties or forties with Graves' hyperthyroidism that later progressed to Graves' ophthalmopathy.

This clonotype was recorded at least ten times. The chain recombines TRBV6-1 with TRBJ2-7; 7 bases agree with TRBD1. In germline, CDR1 is MNHNS, CDR2 SASEGT. V shed 5 bases, J shed 3 bases, and the junction held 7 bases outside the gene matches. The CDR3 is 14 residues long. The CDR3 here is CASSSTGTNYEQYF. CDR3 DNA: TGTGCCAGCAGTTCGACAGGGACGAACTACGAGCAGTACTTC.

This clonotype was observed many times. V is TRBV6-1 and J is TRBJ2-3; D possibly corresponds to TRBD2 (6 bases). From germline, CDR1 is MNHNS and CDR2 SASEGT. The CDR3 runs 15 residues. Deletions cut 7 bases from V and 2 bases from J, with 16 bases between. The CDR3, as DNA: TGTGCCAGCACCTTTAGCCGGGGGTCCACAGATACGCAGTATTTT. This gives the protein CASTFSRGSTDTQYF.

This clonotype has a handful of counts. The gene calls are TRBV19 and TRBJ2-1, with TRBD2 matching 9 bases. Per the germline V gene, CDR1 is LNHDA and CDR2 is SQIVND (reference sequence). J was trimmed by 7 bases and V by 10 bases; bases with no gene match: 20. The length of the CDR3 is 17 residues. The CDR3 loop reads CATGGKRGLAGRNEQFF. Here the CDR3 DNA reads TGTGCCACAGGGGGAAAACGCGGGCTAGCGGGAAGGAATGAGCAGTTCTTC.

The chain links TRBV4-2 to TRBJ2-1; D is undetermined. V was clipped by 0 bases and J by 4 bases, with 13 bases between them. Germline V gene data show CDR1 as LGHNA and CDR2 as YNFKEQ. The CDR3 length is 16 residues. CDR3 protein: CASSQEIGLGYNEQFF. The DNA for the CDR3 is TGTGCCAGCAGCCAAGAGATAGGGCTAGGGTACAATGAGCAGTTCTTC.

This clonotype was observed at least ten times. The chain uses TRBV28 and TRBJ2-7, with D tentatively TRBD2 (6 bases). V lost 7 bases and J lost 5, with 24 bases in between. The CDR3 totals 16 residues. Germline values: CDR1 MDHEN, CDR2 SYDVKM. CDR3 sequence reads: CASKELAPHLGHEQYF. Written as DNA, the CDR3 is TGTGCCAGCAAAGAACTAGCTCCTCATCTCGGCCACGAGCAGTACTTC. Full variable domain (rest looked up from reference TRBV28 and TRBJ2-7): DVKVTQSSRYLVKRTGEKVFLECVQDMDHENMFWYRQDPGLGLRLIYFSYDVKMKEKGDIPEGYSVSREKKERFSLILESASTNQTSMYLCASKELAPHLGHEQYFGPGTRLTVT.

The chain uses TRBV7-9 and TRBJ2-7, with D perhaps matching TRBD2 (6 bases). The germline gives CDR1 SEHNR, CDR2 FQNEAQ (reference sequence). With 1 base removed from V and 3 bases from J, the gap between germline ends came to 10 bases. This CDR3 is built from 14 residues. CDR3 bases: TGTGCCAGCAGCTTAGGCAAGCGGGTCTACGAGCAGTACTTC. Translation gives CASSLGKRVYEQYF. Full variable domain (remainder filled in from reference TRBV7-9 and TRBJ2-7): DTGVSQNPRHKITKRGQNVTFRCDPISEHNRLYWYRQTLGQGPEFLTYFQNEAQLEKSRLLSDRFSAERPKGSFSTLEIQRTEQGDSAMYLCASSLGKRVYEQYFGPGTRLTVT.

This clonotype was counted ten times or more. The CDR3 DNA reads as TGTGCCAGCAGCTTCGAGGCAGGGGGCATCTACGAGCAGTACTTC. This codes for CASSFEAGGIYEQYF. The V call is TRBV11-2, the J call TRBJ2-7; 8 bases align to TRBD1. The CDR3 sequence is 15 residues long. V trimming: 3 bases; J trimming: 3 bases; junction bases outside the gene matches: 7. Germline lookup yields CDR1 SGHAT and CDR2 FQNNGV.

This clonotype has a count of ten or more. This sequence joins TRBV25-1 and TRBJ2-1, with TRBD2 matching over 13 bases. Germline V gives CDR1 MGHDK, CDR2 SYGVNS. The CDR3 runs 14 residues. V lost 2 bases to trimming and J lost 10 bases; unmatched junction nucleotides: 2. CDR3 nucleotides: TGTGCCAGCAGTGAACTGACTAGCGGGAGGGAGCAGTTCTTC. It codes for CASSELTSGREQFF.

The rearrangement links TRBV14 to TRBJ1-1; D possibly corresponds to TRBD1 (5 bases). The V end lost 1 base, the J end lost 4 bases, and 10 bases lay between the germline ends. Germline loops: CDR1 SGHDN, CDR2 FVKESK. This CDR3 has 14 amino acids. CDR3 amino acids: CASSQGGSPTEAFF. In DNA, the CDR3 is TGTGCCAGCAGCCAAGGGGGCTCGCCCACTGAAGCTTTCTTT.

This clonotype has at least ten counts. The chain links TRBV28 to TRBJ1-6; weak D call: TRBD1 (5 bases). V was pared by 10 bases and J by 14 bases, with 18 bases between. From germline, CDR1 is MDHEN and CDR2 SYDVKM. There are 12 residues in the CDR3. CDR3 nucleotide sequence: TGTGCCACCCTGGACGCCGGAGGGGCCCTCCACTTT. This sequence encodes CATLDAGGALHF.

This chain uses TRBV4-1 with TRBJ2-3; D is perhaps TRBD2 (5 bases). This CDR3 has 14 amino acids. V lost 5 bases to trimming and J lost 3 bases, with 12 bases between them. Germline CDR1 and CDR2: MGHRA and YSYEKL. The CDR3: CASSGSSRTDTQYF. Written as DNA, the CDR3 is TGCGCCAGCAGCGGGAGTAGTCGGACAGATACGCAGTATTTT.

This clonotype appeared many times. This chain uses TRBV6-1 with TRBJ2-3, with 8 bases fitting TRBD2. This CDR3 spans 15 amino acids. The ends lost 8 bases at V and 0 bases at J; junction bases unmatched: 7. CDR1 is MNHNS, CDR2 SASEGT, per germline. The DNA for the CDR3 is TGTGCCAGCTCTTCCACTAGCGGAAGCACAGATACGCAGTATTTT. The encoded protein is CASSSTSGSTDTQYF.

There are many counts of this clonotype. The chain carries TRBV18 and TRBJ1-2; D ambiguous. In germline, CDR1 is KGHSH, CDR2 LQKENI. Trimming removed 1 base at V and 6 bases at J, with 12 bases between. The CDR3 is made up of 14 amino acids. CDR3 loop: CASSPRASVDGYTF. DNA of the CDR3: TGTGCCAGCTCACCACGGGCCAGCGTGGATGGCTACACCTTC.

Ten or more counts support this clonotype. The genes are TRBV11-2 and TRBJ2-7; TRBD2 might be the D (7 bases). The V gene lost 5 bases and the J gene lost 5 bases, with 22 bases spanning the gap. Germline values: CDR1 SGHAT, CDR2 FQNNGV. There are 16 residues in the CDR3. Here the CDR3 reads CASSRRGQGQANEQYF. The CDR3 DNA follows: TGTGCCAGCAGCAGGCGGGGGCAGGGCCAGGCGAACGAGCAGTACTTC. Variable domain in full (rest from reference TRBV11-2 and TRBJ2-7): EAGVAQSPRYKIIEKRQSVAFWCNPISGHATLYWYQQILGQGPKLLIQFQNNGVVDDSQLPKDRFSAERLKGVDSTLKIQPAKLEDSAVYLCASSRRGQGQANEQYFGPGTRLTVT.

There are many counts of this clonotype. The rearrangement uses TRBV19 and TRBJ2-1; D remains ambiguous. Germline V gene sequence: CDR1 LNHDA, CDR2 SQIVND (reference sequence). V lost 10 bases, J lost 7 bases, and 11 bases lay in between. This CDR3 contains 11 residues. The CDR3 region has the DNA TGTGCCACTAACGGTTGGAATGAGCAGTTCTTC. Its translation is CATNGWNEQFF. Full variable domain (rest looked up from reference TRBV19 and TRBJ2-1): DGGITQSPKYLFRKEGQNVTLSCEQNLNHDAMYWYRQDPGQGLRLIYYSQIVNDFQKGDIAEGYSVSREKKESFPLTVTSAQKNPTAFYLCATNGWNEQFFGPGTRLTVL.